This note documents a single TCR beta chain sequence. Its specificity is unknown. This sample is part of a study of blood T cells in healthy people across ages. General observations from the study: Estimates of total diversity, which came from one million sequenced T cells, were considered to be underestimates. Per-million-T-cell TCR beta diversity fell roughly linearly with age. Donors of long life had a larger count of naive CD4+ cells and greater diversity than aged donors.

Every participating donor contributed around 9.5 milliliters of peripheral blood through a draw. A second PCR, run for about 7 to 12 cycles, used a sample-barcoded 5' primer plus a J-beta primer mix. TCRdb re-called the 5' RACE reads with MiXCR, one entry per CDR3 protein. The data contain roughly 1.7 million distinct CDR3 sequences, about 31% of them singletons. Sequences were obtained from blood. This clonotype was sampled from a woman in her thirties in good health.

The CDR3 DNA reads as TGTGCCAGCAGTCCGCAGGGACCCTCTCCCCTCGAGCAGTACTTC. Translated: CASSPQGPSPLEQYF. The rearrangement links TRBV28 to TRBJ2-7; D is possibly TRBD1 or TRBD2 (5 bases each). This CDR3 is built from 15 residues. The V and J ends lost 5 bases and 6 bases respectively, with 20 bases between them. Germline V gene data show CDR1 as MDHEN and CDR2 as SYDVKM.